These 17 T cell receptor beta chains share one sample of origin, sequenced in a study of T-cell reconstitution after alpha-beta-depleted transplantation in children. TCRbeta library preparation incorporated unique molecular identifiers. Using its own MiXCR run on the PCR reads, TCRdb lists one record per CDR3 protein. Altogether about 340,000 distinct CDR3 sequences are present, more than 10% being singletons, with the ten largest covering about 3.9%. The sequencing used PBMCs, collected from the stem cell graft. The receptor source for this set is a human donor who donated a stem cell graft to a child with Fanconi anemia.

This clonotype turned up a few times. The CDR3 here is CSVGWGEKLFF. Written as DNA, the CDR3 is TGCAGCGTTGGTTGGGGGGAGAAACTGTTTTTT. The rearrangement joins TRBV29-1 to TRBJ1-4, with D maybe TRBD1 (5 bases). Germline loops: CDR1 SQVTM, CDR2 ANQGSEA. V was pared by 4 bases and J by 11 bases, with 11 bases between. This CDR3 spans 11 amino acids. The full variable domain, rest sourced from reference TRBV29-1 and TRBJ1-4, is SAVISQKPSRDICQRGTSLTIQCQVDSQVTMMFWYRQQPGQSLTLIATANQGSEATYESGFVIDKFPISRPNLTFSTLTVSNMSPEDSSIYLCSVGWGEKLFFGSGTQLSVL.

The CDR3 region has the DNA TGTGCCAGCATCCAAGAGACAGGGGCCGAGCAGTACTTC. Protein: CASIQETGAEQYF. The genes are TRBV2 and TRBJ2-7, with 8 bases identical to TRBD1. Germline V CDR1 and CDR2: SNHLY, FYNNEI. Trimming took 7 bases from V and 6 from J; bases not matched to a gene: 8. The CDR3 runs 13 residues.

This clonotype came up many times. The chain employs TRBV20-1 and TRBJ1-5; possibly TRBD1 for D (6 bases). CDR3 size: 14 residues. The V end lost 5 bases, the J end lost 1 base, and 12 bases lay between the germline ends. Germline CDR1 reads DFQATT; CDR2 reads SNEGSKA (reference sequence). The CDR3 DNA is TGCAGTGCTGTGCGGGGGCGGAGCAATCAGCCCCAGCATTTT. Protein: CSAVRGRSNQPQHF.

This clonotype was detected ten times or more. The chain employs TRBV20-1 and TRBJ2-1; tentatively, D is TRBD1 or TRBD2 (6 bases each). There are 14 residues in the CDR3. Trimming removed 4 bases at V and 5 bases at J, with 15 bases between. In germline, CDR1 is DFQATT, CDR2 SNEGSKA (reference sequence). The CDR3 loop is CSANNGGIDNEQFF. CDR3 nucleotides: TGCAGTGCTAATAACGGGGGCATCGACAATGAGCAGTTCTTC.

The chain combines TRBV28 with TRBJ2-7; tentatively, D is TRBD1 (5 bases). The CDR3 runs to 14 residues. The germline V gene encodes CDR1 MDHEN and CDR2 SYDVKM. V lost 3 bases and J lost 6, with 15 bases in between. The chain's CDR3 is CASSFFQGSGEQYV. DNA of the CDR3: TGTGCCAGCAGTTTCTTTCAGGGATCAGGCGAGCAGTACGTC.

The sample holds a few counts of this clonotype. This rearrangement joins TRBV6-5 to TRBJ1-5; TRBD1 might be the D (5 bases). V was cut by 0 bases and J by 3 bases, with 12 bases left in between. CDR3 length: 16 residues. The germline V gene encodes CDR1 MNHEY and CDR2 SVGAGI. For the CDR3, the DNA is TGTGCCAGCAGTTACTCGACACCCAGGGCCAATCAGCCCCAGCATTTT. The encoded protein is CASSYSTPRANQPQHF.

This clonotype has a handful of counts. V and J are TRBV29-1 and TRBJ2-5, with a tentative D call TRBD1 (5 bases). In germline, CDR1 is SQVTM, CDR2 ANQGSEA. Trimming stripped 0 bases from V and 7 bases from J, with 9 bases between. CDR3 length equals 12 residues. CDR3 protein: CSVEEGRRTQYF. For the CDR3, the DNA is TGCAGCGTTGAAGAGGGGCGCCGGACCCAGTACTTC.

The sample holds many counts of this clonotype. The rearrangement uses TRBV12-3 or TRBV12-4 and TRBJ1-2, with D hard to call. Trimming left V 6 bases short and J 5 bases short, with 19 bases between. The CDR3 covers 15 residues. CDR3 sequence (DNA): TGTGCCAGCAGCGCCAGACCCTCGCCCGCATATGGCTACACCTTC. Encoded protein: CASSARPSPAYGYTF.

V is TRBV5-1 and J is TRBJ2-7; D may be TRBD1 (6 bases). Per the germline V gene, CDR1 is SGHRS and CDR2 is YFSETQ. The V end lost 4 bases, the J end lost 3 bases, and 14 bases lay between the germline ends. CDR3 size: 14 residues. CDR3 sequence reads: CASSLRDMDYEQYF. The CDR3 DNA follows: TGCGCCAGCAGCCTCCGGGACATGGACTACGAGCAGTACTTC.

V and J are TRBV7-9 and TRBJ2-3; D may be TRBD2 (6 bases). This CDR3 comprises 14 residues. Trimming removed 2 bases from V and 2 bases from J, with 8 bases in between. Per germline, CDR1 SEHNR and CDR2 FQNEAQ (reference sequence). Here the CDR3 reads CASSLWRDTDTQYF. In DNA, the CDR3 is TGTGCCAGCAGCTTATGGCGGGACACAGATACGCAGTATTTT.

A few counts support this clonotype. This chain links TRBV6-1 with TRBJ1-4, with D possibly matching TRBD1 (5 bases). The V end lost 6 bases, the J end lost 3 bases, and 8 bases lay between the germline ends. Germline V gene sequence: CDR1 MNHNS, CDR2 SASEGT. The CDR3 runs 13 residues. CDR3 loop: CASRHRSNEKLFF. The DNA for the CDR3 is TGTGCCAGCAGGCACAGGTCTAATGAAAAACTGTTTTTT.

The chain has TRBV12-3 or TRBV12-4 and TRBJ2-4; 7 nucleotides agree with TRBD1. With V trimmed by 6 bases and J by 12 bases, 17 bases remained unmatched. CDR3 length: 15 amino acids. Written as DNA, the CDR3 is TGTGCCAGCAGCCGATCCCCGACGGGACAGTCTACTCAGTACTTC. Translating it yields CASSRSPTGQSTQYF.

Ten or more counts support this clonotype. The chain joins TRBV7-6 to TRBJ2-2; maybe TRBD2 (6 bases). From germline, CDR1 is SGHVS and CDR2 FNYEAQ. V was clipped by 4 bases and J by 0 bases, with 15 bases between them. This CDR3 region has 17 residues. The CDR3 loop reads CASSSYIAETNTGELFF. The CDR3 DNA reads as TGTGCCAGCAGCTCATACATAGCGGAGACGAACACCGGGGAGCTGTTTTTT.

V is TRBV3-1 and J is TRBJ2-2; D might be TRBD2 (6 bases). V shed 4 bases and J shed 2 bases, with 8 bases lying between them. This CDR3 region has 14 residues. Germline values: CDR1 LGHDT, CDR2 YNNKEL (reference sequence). The CDR3 protein is CASSRGLNTGELFF. Written as DNA, the CDR3 is TGTGCCAGCAGCCGAGGACTAAACACCGGGGAGCTGTTTTTT.

In its sample, this clonotype was seen many times. The J gene is TRBJ2-6, the V gene TRBV12-3 or TRBV12-4; D possibly corresponds to TRBD1 (6 bases). Trimming left V 8 bases short and J 4 bases short, with 15 bases between. The CDR3 contains 15 residues. CDR3 sequence (DNA): TGTGCCAGCTCAAATACCGACAGGGGGGCCAACGTCCTGACTTTC. Residues: CASSNTDRGANVLTF.

A few counts support this clonotype. The J gene is TRBJ1-1, the V gene TRBV7-2, with D unclear. Trimming shortened V by 4 bases and J by 4 bases, and 13 bases separated the two germline ends. CDR1 and CDR2 (germline): SGHTA, FQGNSA. The CDR3 runs 14 residues. The CDR3 DNA follows: TGTGCCAGCAGCTGGGCCCCCCGGAGCACTGAAGCTTTCTTT. Protein: CASSWAPRSTEAFF.

This clonotype appeared many times. This sequence joins TRBV29-1 and TRBJ2-3; TRBD1 matches at 9 bases. V shed 7 bases and J 4 bases; nucleotides not matched to a gene: 12. In germline, CDR1 is SQVTM, CDR2 ANQGSEA. The CDR3 totals 15 residues. CDR3 protein: CSASPGQGVPDTQYF. In DNA, the CDR3 is TGCAGCGCATCACCGGGACAGGGAGTCCCAGATACGCAGTATTTT.